This TCR beta chain was captured by sequencing in a study of T cell responses to AZD1222 COVID-19 vaccine. TCRdb keeps only in-frame clones here, not all; method: immunoSEQ multiplex PCR. The sample holds around 140,000 clones, about 92% seen once. As to this clone: Its antigen is not identified.

V was trimmed by 7 bases and J by 6 bases, leaving 15 bases between them. Per the germline V gene, CDR1 is MNHEY and CDR2 is SMNVEV (reference sequence). The CDR3 is 14 residues long. General study points: Rises in breadth and depth of Spike-specific TCRs came after two AZD1222 doses.

V gene TRBV27 combines with J gene TRBJ2-2; possible D gene TRBD2, 5 bases. The receptor's source is an adult who had recovered from COVID-19. Here the sequenced sample was peripheral blood, taken after recovery from COVID-19. CDR3 coding DNA: TGTGCCAGCATCCCGGAGGCAGGTCCCGGGGAGCTGTTTTTT. This gives the protein CASIPEAGPGELFF.